The 28 T cell receptor beta chains in this list originate from one sample, sequenced in a study of follicular helper T cells after annual influenza vaccination. Time point meaning: 2013-2014 season, 7 days after vaccination. The repertoire was sequenced with immunoSEQ multiplex PCR; TCRdb's copy has only in-frame clones and lacks some. The data contain nearly 9,000 clones, around 80% of them singletons. Sequenced here: CXCR5+ CD38- circulating T follicular helper cells from blood, sampled 7 days after influenza vaccination. Subset in this sample: circulating Tfh, non-naive CD4+CXCR5+PD-1+ (ICOS+CD38+ or ICOS-CD38-). The receptors were gathered from an adult who received the influenza vaccine.

The chain employs TRBV18 and TRBJ2-1; the match to TRBD1 covers 7 bases. The CDR3 sequence is 16 residues long. Germline CDR1 reads KGHSH; CDR2 reads LQKENI. The trim removed 5 bases at V and 4 bases at J, leaving 11 bases unmatched. Here the CDR3 reads CASSSSRDRIYNEQFF. CDR3 DNA sequence: TGTGCCAGCTCATCCTCGAGGGACAGAATATACAATGAGCAGTTCTTC.

The rearrangement links TRBV20-1 to TRBJ2-7; D uncertain. The germline V and J ends were trimmed by 4 bases and 6 bases, with 10 bases remaining between them. Germline lookup yields CDR1 DFQATT and CDR2 SNEGSKA (reference sequence). The length of the CDR3 is 11 residues. In DNA form, the CDR3 reads TGCAGTGCTACTCTCGGCTCCGAGCAGTACTTC. As protein: CSATLGSEQYF.

This clone has only one observation. V is TRBV2 and J is TRBJ2-2; 13 bases are shared with TRBD2. In germline, CDR1 is SNHLY, CDR2 FYNNEI. The CDR3 contains 18 residues. V lost 4 bases, J lost 6 bases, and 11 bases stayed unmatched. The CDR3: CASSVQGLTSGGSGELFF. CDR3 bases: TGTGCCAGCAGTGTTCAGGGCCTGACTAGCGGGGGGTCCGGGGAGCTGTTTTTT.

V is TRBV7-9 and J is TRBJ1-1; 9 bases align to TRBD1. With 5 bases clipped from V and 3 bases from J, the junction kept 4 bases outside the gene matches. This CDR3 comprises 14 residues. In germline, CDR1 is SEHNR, CDR2 FQNEAQ (reference sequence). As DNA, the CDR3 is TGTGCCAGCAGCAAGGGACAGGGAGACACTGAAGCTTTCTTT. Its translation: CASSKGQGDTEAFF.

The chain uses TRBV5-6 and TRBJ1-2; D is unclear. This CDR3 is 12 amino acids long. Germline CDR1 reads SGHDT; CDR2 reads YYEEEE. V lost 4 bases and J 14 bases, leaving 18 bases between the germline ends. The CDR3 DNA reads as TGTGCCAGCAGCCTACCTATCGGGGTGTCGACCTTC. The encoded protein is CASSLPIGVSTF. The variable domain in full, completed from reference TRBV5-6 and TRBJ1-2, reads DAGVTQSPTHLIKTRGQQVTLRCSPKSGHDTVSWYQQALGQGPQFIFQYYEEEERQRGNFPDRFSGHQFPNYSSELNVNALLLGDSALYLCASSLPIGVSTFGSGTRLTVV.

The chain employs TRBV30 and TRBJ1-6; 8 bases fit TRBD1. Losses at the gene ends were 0 bases for V and 9 bases for J; bases not matched to a gene: 7. The length of the CDR3 is 15 residues. Germline V gives CDR1 GTSNPN, CDR2 SVGIG (reference sequence). The DNA of the CDR3 is TGTGCCTGGAGTGTTCGGGACAGGCGGAGTTCACCCCTCCACTTT. This gives the protein CAWSVRDRRSSPLHF.

With regard to this clone: An end of the junction differs from the germline gene, which may be a read error. CDR3 DNA sequence: TGTGCCAGCTCACCGCGAGCGGTTCAGGGAGATGCGCAGTATTTT. Its translation is CASSPRAVQGDAQYF. This chain links TRBV18 with TRBJ2-3; D is tentatively TRBD1 or TRBD2 (5 bases each). CDR3 size: 15 residues. The germline gives CDR1 KGHSH, CDR2 LQKENI.

The chain couples TRBV29-1 to TRBJ2-1, with D unclear. The CDR3 length is 10 residues. V was clipped by 1 base and J by 16 bases, with 11 bases between them. CDR1 is SQVTM, CDR2 ANQGSEA, per germline. CDR3 region: CSVEVRSPFF. Written as DNA, the CDR3 is TGCAGCGTTGAAGTCCGCTCTCCCTTCTTC.

The chain is built from TRBV7-3 and TRBJ1-1; 7 nucleotides align to TRBD1. Germline V gene lookup returns CDR1 SGHTA and CDR2 FQGTGA. The ends lost 5 bases at V and 2 bases at J; junction bases unmatched: 5. The CDR3 is 14 residues long. CDR3 sequence: CASSRQGPNTEAFF. The CDR3 DNA reads as TGTGCCAGCAGCCGACAGGGACCCAACACTGAAGCTTTCTTT. The full variable domain, completed using reference TRBV7-3 and TRBJ1-1, is GAGVSQTPSNKVTEKGKYVELRCDPISGHTALYWYRQSLGQGPEFLIYFQGTGAADDSGLPNDRFFAVRPEGSVSTLKIQRTERGDSAVYLCASSRQGPNTEAFFGQGTRLTVV.

The genes are TRBV9 and TRBJ2-4, with 9 bases lining up with TRBD2. The V segment lost 3 bases and the J segment 6 bases; nucleotides outside the gene matches: 13. CDR1 is SGDLS, CDR2 YYNGEE, per germline. The CDR3 spans 17 residues. DNA of the CDR3: TGTGCCAGCAGCGCCCTCGGGGCTAGCGGGGCCGGAAACATTCAGTACTTC. Its protein product is CASSALGASGAGNIQYF.

The chain employs TRBV4-2 and TRBJ2-1; 10 bases align to TRBD2. CDR1 LGHNA and CDR2 YNFKEQ come from the germline V gene. CDR3 length equals 15 residues. The J segment lost 6 bases and the V segment lost 1 base, leaving 3 bases of the junction unmatched. The CDR3 sequence: CASSQASGSFNEQFF. Written as DNA, the CDR3 is TGTGCCAGCAGCCAAGCTAGCGGGAGTTTCAATGAGCAGTTCTTC.

This clone turned up a few times. The rearrangement joins TRBV4-3 to TRBJ2-2; a weak D match, TRBD2 (7 bases). V dropped 4 bases and J dropped 3 bases, with 24 bases sitting between them. The CDR3 is 19 residues long. CDR1 and CDR2 (germline): LGHNA, YSLEER. The DNA for the CDR3 is TGCGCCAGCAGCCCCCATAAAGGCGGGGGCGCCGGGGACACCGGGGAGCTGTTTTTT. Translation gives CASSPHKGGGAGDTGELFF.

The V call is TRBV2, the J call TRBJ2-1; tentatively, D is TRBD2 (5 bases). Looked up from germline, CDR1 is SNHLY and CDR2 is FYNNEI. The CDR3 consists of 12 residues. V dropped 6 bases and J dropped 9 bases, with 12 bases sitting between them. In nucleotides, the CDR3 is TGTGCCAGCAGACAACTAGGGATTGAGCAGTTCTTC. It encodes CASRQLGIEQFF.

This clone was observed a handful of times. CDR3 in DNA: TGTGCCAGCAGCGTATTGGGACAGGGGACCGGGGAGCTGTTTTTT. Translated, it gives CASSVLGQGTGELFF. This chain connects TRBV9 to TRBJ2-2; 10 positions match TRBD1. The CDR3 loop spans 15 amino acids. Germline V gene lookup returns CDR1 SGDLS and CDR2 YYNGEE. Germline trimming cut 1 base from V and 5 bases from J; bases unmatched to any gene: 2. Based on the CDR3 plus reference TRBV9 and TRBJ2-2, the full variable domain is DSGVTQTPKHLITATGQRVTLRCSPRSGDLSVYWYQQSLDQGLQFLIQYYNGEERAKGNILERFSAQQFPDLHSELNLSSLELGDSALYFCASSVLGQGTGELFFGEGSRLTVL.

V gene TRBV30 combines with J gene TRBJ2-1; D remains unclear. The V and J ends lost 1 base and 3 bases respectively, with 4 bases between them. The CDR3 loop spans 12 amino acids. Germline values: CDR1 GTSNPN, CDR2 SVGIG (reference sequence). In DNA, the CDR3 is TGTGCCTGGAGTGCCAGCTACAATGAGCAGTTCTTC. This gives the protein CAWSASYNEQFF. The full variable domain, completed using reference TRBV30 and TRBJ2-1, is SQTIHQWPATLVQPVGSPLSLECTVEGTSNPNLYWYRQAAGRGLQLLFYSVGIGQISSEVPQNLSASRPQDRQFILSSKKLLLSDSGFYLCAWSASYNEQFFGPGTRLTVL.

The chain has TRBV19 and TRBJ1-3; D is undetermined. The V gene lost 5 bases and the J gene lost 2 bases, with 4 bases spanning the gap. The germline V gene encodes CDR1 LNHDA and CDR2 SQIVND (reference sequence). The CDR3 is 12 residues long. This CDR3 reads CASSSPGNTIYF. The CDR3 DNA reads as TGTGCCAGTAGTTCTCCTGGAAACACCATATATTTT.

Notes on this clone: An end of the junction does not agree with germline; a read error may underlie this. The rearrangement uses TRBV16 and TRBJ2-7; 7 bases map to TRBD2. The CDR3 length is 14 residues. CDR1 KGHSY and CDR2 FQNENV come from the germline V gene. The DNA for the CDR3 is TGTGCCAGCAGCTGGACGGGGGGTTCCTCCGAGCAGTACTTC. This gives the protein CASSWTGGSSEQYF. Combining the CDR3 with reference TRBV16 and TRBJ2-7 gives the whole variable domain GEEVAQTPKHLVRGEGQKAKLYCAPIKGHSYVFWYQQVLKNEFKFLISFQNENVFDETGMPKERFSAKCLPNSPCSLEIQATKLEDSAVYFCASSWTGGSSEQYFGPGTRLTVT.

The chain employs TRBV27 and TRBJ2-2; tentatively, D is TRBD1 (6 bases). The CDR3 totals 16 residues. Trimming stripped 4 bases from V and 4 bases from J, with 16 bases between. The germline CDR1 and CDR2 sequences are MNHEY and SMNVEV (reference sequence). The CDR3 spells CASSSPGHGGTGELFF. CDR3 in DNA: TGTGCCAGCAGTTCTCCGGGACATGGAGGCACCGGGGAGCTGTTTTTT.

The chain combines TRBV28 with TRBJ1-1; the D gene is possibly TRBD1 (5 bases). CDR3 length: 11 amino acids. Germline CDR1 is MDHEN and CDR2 is SYDVKM. V was trimmed by 6 bases and J by 3 bases, leaving 5 bases between them. CDR3 amino acids: CASRGDTEAFF. For the CDR3, the DNA is TGTGCCAGCAGGGGGGACACTGAAGCTTTCTTT.

The rearrangement uses TRBV4-2 and TRBJ2-7; 10 bases map to TRBD2. In germline, CDR1 is LGHNA, CDR2 YNFKEQ. The V and J ends lost 0 bases and 2 bases, in that order; junction bases with no gene match: 10. The length of the CDR3 is 18 residues. CDR3 sequence (DNA): TGTGCCAGCAGCCAAGATAATCCTACTAGCGGGACAACCTACGAGCAGTACTTC. Its protein product is CASSQDNPTSGTTYEQYF.

The V gene is TRBV5-1, the J gene TRBJ2-2; D may be TRBD1 (6 bases). The CDR3 spans 14 residues. The ends were cut back, 6 bases at V and 3 bases at J, with 12 bases in the middle. The V gene's germline CDR1 is SGHRS and CDR2 YFSETQ. The CDR3 DNA is TGCGCCAGCAACTTACAGGGAGACACCGGGGAGCTGTTTTTT. This sequence encodes CASNLQGDTGELFF.

A single count supports this clone. The genes are TRBV4-3 and TRBJ2-2; D uncertain. The germline CDR1 and CDR2 sequences are LGHNA and YSLEER. The CDR3 is 12 residues long. Trimming pared 0 bases from V and 7 bases from J, leaving 3 bases between. The CDR3 DNA sequence: TGCGCCAGCAGCCAAGACGGCGGGGAGCTGTTTTTT. Translation gives CASSQDGGELFF.

J is TRBJ1-5 and V is TRBV28, with TRBD1 as a possible D gene (6 bases). This CDR3 has 17 residues. V shed 2 bases and J shed 11 bases, with 25 bases lying between them. The germline CDR1 and CDR2 sequences are MDHEN and SYDVKM. The CDR3 here is CASSLPGDGGSRKAQHF. The CDR3, as DNA: TGTGCCAGCAGTTTACCGGGGGACGGGGGCTCTCGTAAGGCCCAGCATTTT.

The rearrangement joins TRBV28 to TRBJ1-1; D might be TRBD1 (5 bases). CDR1 and CDR2 (germline): MDHEN, SYDVKM. V lost 6 bases and J 5 bases, leaving 19 bases between the germline ends. This CDR3 has 15 amino acids. The CDR3 is CASSSPGRGATEAFF. Here the CDR3 DNA reads TGTGCCAGCAGCTCCCCTGGAAGGGGAGCAACTGAAGCTTTCTTT.

CDR3: CASSLDTGYGELFF. In DNA, the CDR3 is TGTGCCAGCAGCTTGGATACTGGCTACGGGGAGCTGTTTTTT. The chain couples TRBV5-5 to TRBJ2-2, with D unclear. This CDR3 contains 14 residues. The germline gives CDR1 SGHKS, CDR2 YYEKEE (reference sequence). V dropped 0 bases and J dropped 7 bases, with 10 bases sitting between them.

The genes are TRBV5-4 and TRBJ2-5; 10 positions agree with TRBD2. This CDR3 is built from 15 residues. With V trimmed by 0 bases and J by 5 bases, 4 bases remained unmatched. Germline lookup yields CDR1 SGHNT and CDR2 YYREEE (reference sequence). The CDR3 DNA reads as TGTGCCAGCAGCTTGGCTACTAGCGGGGTGGAGACCCAGTACTTC. Its translation is CASSLATSGVETQYF. Using reference TRBV5-4 and TRBJ2-5 for the parts outside the CDR3, the full variable domain is ETGVTQSPTHLIKTRGQQVTLRCSSQSGHNTVSWYQQALGQGPQFIFQYYREEENGRGNFPPRFSGLQFPNYSSELNVNALELDDSALYLCASSLATSGVETQYFGPGTRLLVL.

V is TRBV7-2 and J is TRBJ2-2; D perhaps matches TRBD2 (6 bases). Per the germline V gene, CDR1 is SGHTA and CDR2 is FQGNSA. V was pared by 0 bases and J by 2 bases, with 13 bases between. The CDR3 is made up of 17 amino acids. Here the CDR3 reads CASSLARGGINTGELFF. Here the CDR3 DNA reads TGTGCCAGCAGCTTAGCGCGCGGAGGGATCAACACCGGGGAGCTGTTTTTT.

The V and J genes are TRBV28 and TRBJ2-7; 9 nucleotides align to TRBD2. The germline gives CDR1 MDHEN, CDR2 SYDVKM. J was trimmed by 6 bases and V by 3 bases; bases with no gene match: 6. The CDR3 covers 14 residues. As DNA, the CDR3 is TGTGCCAGCAGTTTGGGCGGGAGGGCCTTCGAGCAGTACTTC. It translates to CASSLGGRAFEQYF.